Detailed here is one T cell receptor beta chain. What antigen it recognizes has not been identified. The sample holds no much larger clone one base away, and base qualities are not on file. This sample stems from a study of T-cell reconstitution after alpha-beta-depleted transplantation in children (dated by TCRdb to about 2016). In the study overall: Using TCR repertoire profiling, the study followed T-cell immune reconstitution in a quantitative way in children after TCRalphabeta/CD19-depleted allogeneic hematopoietic cell transplantation.

Here V drops 7 bases and J drops 6 bases, and the junction holds 8 bases not matched to any gene. CDR1 SGHVS and CDR2 FQNEAQ are derived from the germline V gene. From the cysteine through the phenylalanine, the CDR3 covers 14 amino acids. The sequence is cut down to CDR3 DNA, 42 bases in frame from base 1. Library preparation was by PCR. Reads for this sample came from an Illumina HiSeq 2500. To normalize quantification of the TCRbeta repertoire, the TCR libraries were built with molecular barcoding that relied on unique molecular identifiers. The public reads were reprocessed in TCRdb via fastp at Q25 and MiXCR, keeping in-frame beta chains. A single entry per CDR3 protein holds the most common genes and DNA from its merged rows. The table for this sample lists approximately 250,000 distinct CDR3 sequences; 9.7% of them were counted only once. The ten largest clones represent around 5% of the sample.

This specimen consisted of PBMCs from the stem cell graft donor, obtained from the stem cell graft. This sequence originates from a human donor who donated a stem cell graft to a child with SCID. The sequence links TRBV7-8 to TRBJ2-7, and TRBD1 matches 11 of the central bases. In nucleotides, the sequence is TGTGCCAGCATCCCGGGACAGGGGGACCTCGAGCAGTACTTC. Translated, it gives CASIPGQGDLEQYF.